Listed here are 8 T cell receptor beta chains from one sample, sequenced in a study of shared clonotypes between healthy human individuals. Profiled with immunoSEQ multiplex PCR; TCRdb holds only in-frame clones, not every one. The profile shows around 600,000 clones, 95% to 98% of them singletons. CD8 cells regarded as naive lacked CD45RO, were positively chosen for CCR7, and omitted terminally differentiated effector memory CD45RA+ cells. Specimen: naive CD8+ T cells sorted from blood. Source of these receptors: a man younger than 45 in good health.

This sequence joins TRBV27 and TRBJ1-5; the match to TRBD1 covers 7 bases. CDR3 size: 15 residues. J lost 6 bases, V lost 6 bases, and 11 bases had no gene match. The germline gives CDR1 MNHEY, CDR2 SMNVEV (reference sequence). The CDR3 sequence: CASSRYRGKGQPQHF. DNA for the CDR3: TGTGCCAGCAGCCGTTACAGGGGAAAGGGTCAGCCCCAGCATTTT.

The chain has TRBV15 and TRBJ1-5; 7 bases match TRBD1. The V segment lost 1 base and the J segment 7 bases; nucleotides outside the gene matches: 10. The CDR3 is 16 amino acids. Germline V gene data show CDR1 as LNHNV and CDR2 as YYDKDF (reference sequence). The CDR3 loop reads CATSRGTGGPGQPQHF. CDR3 nucleotide sequence: TGTGCCACCAGCAGAGGGACAGGTGGGCCGGGACAGCCCCAGCATTTT.

The chain joins TRBV19 to TRBJ2-3; D possibly corresponds to TRBD2 (5 bases). V was shortened by 1 base and J by 1 base, with 9 bases between the two germline ends. This CDR3 has 15 amino acids. Germline loops: CDR1 LNHDA, CDR2 SQIVND (reference sequence). Written as DNA, the CDR3 is TGTGCCAGTAGTATAGGAGTTAGCGGCACAGATACGCAGTATTTT. It is translated as CASSIGVSGTDTQYF.

The chain couples TRBV15 to TRBJ2-5; D gene ambiguous. Germline loops: CDR1 LNHNV, CDR2 YYDKDF (reference sequence). V was clipped by 1 base and J by 2 bases, with 8 bases between them. The CDR3 length is 14 residues. The chain's CDR3 is CATSRGEGQETQYF. The CDR3 bases are TGTGCCACCAGCAGAGGTGAAGGACAAGAGACCCAGTACTTC.

The chain couples TRBV27 to TRBJ2-7; 8 bases align to TRBD2. Losses at the gene ends were 6 bases for V and 1 base for J; bases not matched to a gene: 11. Germline-derived CDR1 and CDR2 are MNHEY and SMNVEV (reference sequence). The CDR3 covers 16 residues. CDR3 protein: CASSPVSGGLSYEQYF. The CDR3 DNA reads TGTGCCAGCAGCCCGGTTTCGGGGGGGCTATCCTACGAGCAGTACTTC.

The CDR3 is CASSTGTGSREQYF. CDR3 nucleotides: TGTGCCAGCAGTACCGGGACAGGGTCTCGAGAGCAGTACTTC. The chain recombines TRBV27 with TRBJ2-7; 9 bases line up with TRBD1. CDR1 and CDR2 from the germline V gene are MNHEY and SMNVEV (reference sequence). V trimming: 5 bases; J trimming: 7 bases; junction bases outside the gene matches: 9. The CDR3 is 14 residues long.

Concerning this clone itself: The same CDR3 is also encoded by other DNA sequences in this sample. The V call is TRBV6-1, the J call TRBJ2-7; D is unresolved. Germline assignment: CDR1 MNHNS and CDR2 SASEGT. The CDR3 has 11 amino acids. Deletions cut 6 bases from V and 3 bases from J, with 6 bases between. The CDR3 DNA is TGTGCCAGCAGCGGCTACTACGAGCAGTACTTC. Translated, it gives CASSGYYEQYF.

The rearrangement links TRBV11-2 to TRBJ2-1, with D tentatively TRBD2 (5 bases). CDR1 and CDR2 (germline): SGHAT, FQNNGV. V lost 1 base and J lost 4, with 14 bases in between. The CDR3 has 16 residues. This chain's CDR3 is CASSLAWLAHYNEQFF. CDR3 DNA: TGTGCCAGCAGCTTAGCCTGGTTAGCGCATTACAATGAGCAGTTCTTC.